Following are 21 T cell receptor beta chains from one sample sequenced in a study of CD8 T cells in Susac syndrome. Random-hexamer reverse transcription was applied to roughly 0.5 to 1 ug RNA. TCRdb fed the immunoSEQ multiplex PCR reads into MiXCR, producing one record per CDR3 protein. Of more than 95,000 distinct CDR3 sequences in the sample, around 96% are singletons; the top ten hold around 0.21%. The source material was CD8+ T cells from PBMCs. The receptors stem from a human donor with Susac syndrome.

This chain connects TRBV10-3 to TRBJ1-2; TRBD1 aligns across 10 bases. The CDR3 extends over 14 amino acids. The germline gives CDR1 ENHRY, CDR2 SYGVKD. With 7 bases clipped from V and 5 bases from J, the junction kept 7 bases outside the gene matches. Here the CDR3 reads CAITPGQGTYGYTF. The CDR3 coding sequence is TGTGCCATCACTCCGGGACAGGGGACTTATGGCTACACCTTC.

V and J are TRBV4-1 and TRBJ2-3; TRBD2 agrees at 10 bases. J was trimmed by 4 bases and V by 3 bases; bases with no gene match: 7. CDR3 length equals 16 residues. Germline CDR1 reads MGHRA; CDR2 reads YSYEKL. The CDR3 loop is CASSQVFSGGADTQYF. CDR3 DNA sequence: TGCGCCAGCAGCCAGGTCTTCAGCGGGGGGGCAGATACGCAGTATTTT.

The rearrangement joins TRBV7-9 to TRBJ2-1, with 10 bases lining up with TRBD2. The CDR3 covers 17 residues. Looked up from germline, CDR1 is SEHNR and CDR2 is FQNEAQ (reference sequence). The ends lost 5 bases at V and 4 bases at J; junction bases unmatched: 11. CDR3 residues: CASSTPHASGGYNEQFF. The CDR3 bases are TGTGCCAGCAGCACCCCCCACGCTAGCGGGGGATACAATGAGCAGTTCTTC.

The chain uses TRBV20-1 and TRBJ1-3; no definite D call. The CDR3 spans 15 residues. Between the trimmed V and J ends, which lost 6 bases and 0 bases, there was a span of 15 bases. Germline-derived CDR1 and CDR2 are DFQATT and SNEGSKA (reference sequence). The CDR3 sequence is CSAQTHEFSGNTIYF. In DNA form, the CDR3 reads TGCAGTGCGCAAACCCACGAGTTCTCTGGAAACACCATATATTTT.

The chain is built from TRBV12-3 or TRBV12-4 and TRBJ2-5; no clear D gene. The CDR3 length is 14 residues. The V and J ends lost 7 bases and 5 bases respectively, with 17 bases between them. CDR3 protein: CASTGDGLLETQYF. For the CDR3, the DNA is TGTGCCAGCACCGGAGACGGTTTGTTGGAGACCCAGTACTTC.

The V and J genes are TRBV7-8 and TRBJ1-4, with 8 bases that match TRBD1. From germline, CDR1 is SGHVS and CDR2 FQNEAQ. The ends lost 1 base at V and 5 bases at J; junction bases unmatched: 0. CDR3 length: 14 amino acids. The CDR3 loop reads CASSLGTGNEKLFF. The CDR3 nucleotides read TGTGCCAGCAGCTTAGGGACAGGGAATGAAAAACTGTTTTTT.

This clonotype appeared once. The CDR3 loop is CATGRPQHF. CDR3 coding DNA: TGTGCCACCGGACGGCCCCAGCATTTT. This sequence joins TRBV27 and TRBJ1-5; no clear D. The CDR3 totals 9 residues. Germline V gives CDR1 MNHEY, CDR2 SMNVEV (reference sequence). The V end lost 10 bases, the J end lost 9 bases, and 7 bases lay between the germline ends.

The chain carries TRBV5-1 and TRBJ1-1, with 9 bases fitting TRBD1. Germline CDR1 reads SGHRS; CDR2 reads YFSETQ. The CDR3 consists of 16 residues. V shed 0 bases and J 3 bases; nucleotides not matched to a gene: 6. DNA for the CDR3: TGCGCCAGCAGCTTGGCACAGGGGGCTGGGGACACTGAAGCTTTCTTT. Translated: CASSLAQGAGDTEAFF. Complete variable domain (other parts from reference TRBV5-1 and TRBJ1-1): KAGVTQTPRYLIKTRGQQVTLSCSPISGHRSVSWYQQTPGQGLQFLFEYFSETQRNKGNFPGRFSGRQFSNSRSEMNVSTLELGDSALYLCASSLAQGAGDTEAFFGQGTRLTVV.

The chain recombines TRBV4-3 with TRBJ2-7, with D unresolved. V was trimmed by 0 bases and J by 2 bases, leaving 8 bases between them. The CDR3 is 14 amino acids. Looked up from germline, CDR1 is LGHNA and CDR2 is YSLEER. CDR3 sequence reads: CASSQDATAYEQYF. The CDR3 coding sequence is TGCGCCAGCAGCCAAGATGCAACGGCCTACGAGCAGTACTTC.

This clonotype came up once. The chain recombines TRBV27 with TRBJ1-2; D might be TRBD1 (6 bases). Per germline, CDR1 MNHEY and CDR2 SMNVEV (reference sequence). Trimming took off 3 bases at V and 0 bases at J, with 14 bases between the two ends. This CDR3 has 16 residues. In nucleotides, the CDR3 is TGTGCCAGCAGTTTCTCACAGGGACCCTCTAACTATGGCTACACCTTC. This gives the protein CASSFSQGPSNYGYTF.

J is TRBJ2-6 and V is TRBV27, with D perhaps TRBD2 (7 bases). This CDR3 comprises 17 residues. V shed 5 bases and J shed 0 bases, with 14 bases lying between them. Germline CDR1 is MNHEY and CDR2 is SMNVEV (reference sequence). CDR3 in DNA: TGTGCCAGCAGTCTGTGGGCGGGGGCCTCTGGGGCCAACGTCCTGACTTTC. Protein product: CASSLWAGASGANVLTF. The entire variable domain, with the rest obtained from reference TRBV27 and TRBJ2-6, is as follows: EAQVTQNPRYLITVTGKKLTVTCSQNMNHEYMSWYRQDPGLGLRQIYYSMNVEVTDKGDVPEGYKVSRKEKRNFPLILESPSPNQTSLYFCASSLWAGASGANVLTFGAGSRLTVL.

The chain joins TRBV4-3 to TRBJ1-3; no reliable D call. The CDR3 totals 14 residues. CDR1 and CDR2 from the germline V gene are LGHNA and YSLEER. The ends were cut back, 1 base at V and 2 bases at J, with 6 bases in the middle. CDR3 bases: TGCGCCAGCAGCCAAGGCAGTACTGGAAACACCATATATTTT. The encoded protein is CASSQGSTGNTIYF.

The chain has TRBV19 and TRBJ1-1; no definite D call. With 5 bases removed from V and 3 bases from J, the gap between germline ends came to 19 bases. CDR1 is LNHDA, CDR2 SQIVND, per germline (reference sequence). The CDR3 is 16 residues long. The CDR3, as DNA: TGTGCCAGTAGTGCTCAGGAGAGGGAAATTCACACTGAAGCTTTCTTT. Translated, it gives CASSAQEREIHTEAFF.

The chain uses TRBV12-3 or TRBV12-4 and TRBJ1-6, with TRBD1 identical over 9 bases. V gave up 3 bases and J gave up 9 bases; unmatched junction bases: 6. This CDR3 region has 15 residues. This CDR3 is CASSFDRGGLSPLHF. Written as DNA, the CDR3 is TGTGCCAGCAGTTTCGACAGGGGGGGACTTTCACCCCTCCACTTT.

The V gene is TRBV12-3 or TRBV12-4, the J gene TRBJ2-3; possibly TRBD2 for D (7 bases). The CDR3 is 14 residues long. Trimming left V 1 base short and J 5 bases short, with 10 bases between. As DNA, the CDR3 is TGTGCCAGCAGTTTAGGGGGGGGCGAAGATACGCAGTATTTT. As protein: CASSLGGGEDTQYF.

V usage is TRBV20-1 and J usage is TRBJ2-1, with D possibly being TRBD1 (6 bases). V was trimmed by 1 base and J by 2 bases, leaving 21 bases between them. The CDR3 has 18 residues. CDR1 is DFQATT and CDR2 is SNEGSKA in the germline V gene (reference sequence). The CDR3 loop is CSARGGRALRGTYNEQFF. In DNA form, the CDR3 reads TGCAGTGCTAGAGGGGGCAGGGCCTTGAGGGGGACCTACAATGAGCAGTTCTTC.

The rearrangement uses TRBV12-5 and TRBJ1-2; 10 bases are a match to TRBD1. Germline V gives CDR1 LGHNT, CDR2 FRNRAP. CDR3 length equals 14 residues. J gave up 4 bases and V 4 bases, and 3 bases lay outside the gene matches. For the CDR3, the DNA is TGTGCTAGTGGTTCCGGGACAGGGGCCTATGGCTACACCTTC. It is translated as CASGSGTGAYGYTF.

This clonotype was detected only once. V is TRBV6-5 and J is TRBJ2-7; D is undetermined. The ends were cut back, 2 bases at V and 2 bases at J, with 7 bases in the middle. Germline CDR1 reads MNHEY; CDR2 reads SVGAGI. This CDR3 has 13 residues. CDR3: CASSYRVAYEQYF. The CDR3, as DNA: TGTGCCAGCAGTTACCGCGTTGCCTACGAGCAGTACTTC.

The rearrangement joins TRBV4-1 to TRBJ1-1, with a possible D match to TRBD1 (6 bases). V lost 2 bases, J lost 2 bases, and 12 bases lay in between. The CDR3 covers 15 residues. Germline V gene lookup returns CDR1 MGHRA and CDR2 YSYEKL. CDR3: CASSQQGRGNTEAFF. The DNA of the CDR3 is TGCGCCAGCAGCCAACAGGGGAGGGGAAACACTGAAGCTTTCTTT.

V gene TRBV9 combines with J gene TRBJ1-1, with TRBD1 as a possible D gene (5 bases). The CDR3 is made up of 13 amino acids. Between the trimmed V and J ends, which lost 0 bases and 11 bases, there was a span of 14 bases. Germline CDR1 reads SGDLS; CDR2 reads YYNGEE. CDR3 residues: CASSVGDGRVAFF. In DNA form, the CDR3 reads TGTGCCAGCAGCGTAGGGGATGGCAGGGTTGCTTTCTTT.

V and J are TRBV24-1 and TRBJ1-1; 7 positions match TRBD1. The length of the CDR3 is 13 residues. Per germline, CDR1 KGHDR and CDR2 SFDVKD. The ends lost 7 bases at V and 7 bases at J; junction bases unmatched: 8. The CDR3 loop is CATSQGGADEAFF. The CDR3, as DNA: TGTGCCACCAGCCAAGGGGGCGCCGATGAAGCTTTCTTT.